This TCR beta chain was observed in a study of vaccination and CD4 T cells after COVID-19. As for the study in general: Stimulation of cells relied on overlapping spike peptides derived from SARS-CoV-2, HCoV-NL63, HCoV-OC43 and HCoV-229E.

Sequenced with the Oncomine TCR Beta short-read assay was DNA taken from cultured CD4+ T cells. Investigators isolated genomic DNA from cultured CD4+ T cells. Each CDR3 protein gets one entry after TCRdb re-called the PCR reads with MiXCR. The sample shows over 9,500 distinct CDR3 sequences, 35% of them seen only once. Findings and caveats of the study: Spike mono-reactive clones accounted for 304 of the 307 vaccine-specific clones found in convalescent patients.

This sample's treatment: roughly ten-day PBMC culture with coronavirus spike peptide pools or control peptides (ViraFEST assay). The unexposed donor provided CD4+ T cells, which were taken before the COVID-19 pandemic (2011-2018). Fresh IL-2 medium was used to replace half of the medium on days 3 and 7. Upon completion of approximately ten days of culture, CD4+ T cells were isolated via negative selection. Notes on this clonotype: Its antigen is unknown.

This CDR3 is 11 amino acids long. Per germline, CDR1 DFQATT and CDR2 SNEGSKA (reference sequence). After removal of 5 bases from V and 11 bases from J, the junction contained 8 bases not matched to a gene. Material: CD4+ T cells from blood, cultured in vitro. The TCR comes from a human donor in good health. V is TRBV20-1 and J is TRBJ1-1; TRBD1 agrees at 7 bases. For the CDR3, the DNA is TGCAGTGCTCCCCAGGGGGTCCGGGCTTTCTTT. This sequence encodes CSAPQGVRAFF.